The 28 T cell receptor beta chains in this list originate from one sample, sequenced in a study of radiotherapy plus CTLA-4 blockade in lung cancer. TCRdb's table, derived via immunoSEQ multiplex PCR, lists solely in-frame clones and lacks some. The sample has around 80,000 clones; 70% to 85% are singletons. Sample: peripheral blood, taken from a patient treated with radiotherapy plus ipilimumab. The receptors originated from a human donor with non-small cell lung cancer whose response to radiotherapy plus ipilimumab could not be evaluated.

This chain links TRBV5-1 with TRBJ1-1; weak D call: TRBD1 (5 bases). The CDR3 spans 14 residues. The germline V gene has CDR1 SGHRS and CDR2 YFSETQ. Deletions cut 4 bases from V and 0 bases from J, with 10 bases between. The CDR3 loop is CASSQGGMNTEAFF. CDR3 coding DNA: TGCGCCAGCAGCCAGGGAGGGATGAACACTGAAGCTTTCTTT.

V is TRBV7-9 and J is TRBJ2-1; no clear D. The CDR3 has 13 amino acids. CDR1 is SEHNR and CDR2 is FQNEAQ in the germline V gene (reference sequence). The V end lost 1 base, the J end lost 6 bases, and 7 bases lay between the germline ends. CDR3 in DNA: TGTGCCAGCAGCTTAGGTCAGTCCAATGAGCAGTTCTTC. Amino acids: CASSLGQSNEQFF.

This clone was seen more than once but under ten times. This sample includes further DNA sequences coding for the same CDR3. The genes are TRBV30 and TRBJ2-7; perhaps TRBD1 as D (6 bases). The germline V gene has CDR1 GTSNPN and CDR2 SVGIG (reference sequence). V lost 0 bases and J lost 2, with 8 bases in between. The length of the CDR3 is 13 residues. DNA of the CDR3: TGTGCCTGGAGTGTAAGGGACACCTACGAGCAGTACTTC. It encodes CAWSVRDTYEQYF.

This rearrangement joins TRBV6-1 to TRBJ2-7; the match to TRBD2 covers 9 bases. Germline CDR1 is MNHNS and CDR2 is SASEGT. The trim removed 6 bases at V and 3 bases at J, leaving 9 bases unmatched. The CDR3 loop spans 15 amino acids. The CDR3 protein is CASRPIAGAVYEQYF. In nucleotides, the CDR3 is TGTGCCAGCAGGCCCATAGCGGGGGCTGTCTACGAGCAGTACTTC.

V usage is TRBV7-3 and J usage is TRBJ2-7, with a weak D call TRBD2 (7 bases). This CDR3 comprises 16 residues. Trimming shortened V by 4 bases and J by 7 bases, and 23 bases separated the two germline ends. CDR1 is SGHTA, CDR2 FQGTGA, per germline. CDR3 sequence: CASSYAPAGAGGEQYF. In nucleotides, the CDR3 is TGTGCCAGCAGCTACGCCCCGGCGGGGGCAGGAGGGGAGCAGTACTTC. The full variable domain, rest sourced from reference TRBV7-3 and TRBJ2-7, is GAGVSQTPSNKVTEKGKYVELRCDPISGHTALYWYRQSLGQGPEFLIYFQGTGAADDSGLPNDRFFAVRPEGSVSTLKIQRTERGDSAVYLCASSYAPAGAGGEQYFGPGTRLTVT.

This chain links TRBV19 with TRBJ2-1, with 8 nucleotides matching TRBD1. Per the germline V gene, CDR1 is LNHDA and CDR2 is SQIVND (reference sequence). CDR3 length: 14 residues. Unmatched junction bases numbered 3, after V lost 5 bases and J lost 3 bases. CDR3 residues: CASSQGAIYNEQFF. The CDR3 DNA reads as TGTGCCAGTAGTCAGGGGGCAATCTACAATGAGCAGTTCTTC.

The chain is built from TRBV28 and TRBJ2-6; D gene unclear. The V gene lost 4 bases and the J gene lost 0 bases, with 10 bases spanning the gap. CDR3 length: 16 amino acids. The germline CDR1 and CDR2 sequences are MDHEN and SYDVKM. CDR3 bases: TGTGCCAGCAGTTCCCTCACCGGCTCTGGGGCCAACGTCCTGACTTTC. This gives the protein CASSSLTGSGANVLTF.

The V gene is TRBV5-4, the J gene TRBJ1-1; TRBD1 is a possible D gene (5 bases). CDR1 and CDR2 (germline): SGHNT, YYREEE (reference sequence). The CDR3 totals 13 residues. V was clipped by 7 bases and J by 4 bases, with 14 bases between them. The CDR3, as DNA: TGTGCCAGCCGATGGGGGGTGGGCACTGAAGCTTTCTTT. Translated: CASRWGVGTEAFF.

The rearrangement uses TRBV5-1 and TRBJ1-3; no clear D gene. This CDR3 region has 16 residues. V lost 2 bases and J 6 bases, leaving 18 bases between the germline ends. Germline CDR1 reads SGHRS; CDR2 reads YFSETQ. Here the CDR3 reads CASSFNGELSQNTIYF. The CDR3 DNA follows: TGCGCCAGCAGCTTTAATGGGGAGTTGAGCCAAAACACCATATATTTT.

The chain links TRBV5-4 to TRBJ1-2; D remains unclear. This CDR3 region has 13 residues. CDR1 and CDR2 (germline): SGHNT, YYREEE (reference sequence). Trimming shortened V by 2 bases and J by 2 bases, and 7 bases separated the two germline ends. The CDR3 DNA sequence: TGTGCCAGCAGCTTTGGGCAGAACTATGGCTACACCTTC. Translation: CASSFGQNYGYTF.

The CDR3 here is CASSLAGTSGISYEQYF. The CDR3 DNA reads as TGTGCCAGCAGCCTCGCCGGGACTAGCGGGATCTCCTACGAGCAGTACTTC. This chain joins TRBV5-4 and TRBJ2-7, with 13 bases that match TRBD2. In germline, CDR1 is SGHNT, CDR2 YYREEE (reference sequence). The V and J ends lost 4 bases and 0 bases, in that order; junction bases with no gene match: 7. This CDR3 spans 17 amino acids.

This rearrangement joins TRBV7-9 to TRBJ2-2; perhaps TRBD1 as D (6 bases). Germline lookup yields CDR1 SEHNR and CDR2 FQNEAQ (reference sequence). Trimming took off 1 base at V and 3 bases at J, with 6 bases between the two ends. This CDR3 region has 14 residues. The CDR3 is CASSLGQDTGELFF. The CDR3 DNA is TGTGCCAGCAGCTTAGGACAGGACACCGGGGAGCTGTTTTTT.

The chain combines TRBV6-1 with TRBJ1-2; no clear D. CDR3 length: 14 residues. CDR1 and CDR2 from the germline V gene are MNHNS and SASEGT. V lost 0 bases to trimming and J lost 4 bases, with 9 bases between them. The CDR3 sequence: CASSEAAGLYGYTF. CDR3 nucleotide sequence: TGTGCCAGCAGTGAAGCTGCCGGACTCTATGGCTACACCTTC.

The chain has TRBV10-3 and TRBJ2-3; weak D call: TRBD1 (5 bases). This CDR3 has 16 residues. Germline-derived CDR1 and CDR2 are ENHRY and SYGVKD. V was clipped by 0 bases and J by 0 bases, with 10 bases between them. The CDR3 DNA reads as TGTGCCATCAGTGAGTCAGGGGCTGGAAGCACAGATACGCAGTATTTT. It encodes CAISESGAGSTDTQYF.

This chain's CDR3 is CSGQGNPSYNEQFF. In nucleotides, the CDR3 is TGCAGCGGACAGGGGAACCCCTCCTACAATGAGCAGTTCTTC. The V gene is TRBV29-1, the J gene TRBJ2-1; the match to TRBD1 covers 8 bases. CDR3 size: 14 residues. J was trimmed by 0 bases and V by 7 bases; bases with no gene match: 5. The germline V gene encodes CDR1 SQVTM and CDR2 ANQGSEA.

This clone was found a few times. This sample includes further DNA sequences coding for the same CDR3. This rearrangement joins TRBV29-1 to TRBJ1-1, with 7 bases matching TRBD1. The CDR3 totals 12 residues. Germline loops: CDR1 SQVTM, CDR2 ANQGSEA. J gave up 2 bases and V 7 bases, and 4 bases lay outside the gene matches. The CDR3 sequence: CSGDRANTEAFF. As DNA, the CDR3 is TGCAGCGGAGACAGGGCTAACACTGAAGCTTTCTTT.

The chain employs TRBV7-2 and TRBJ1-2, with 8 bases lining up with TRBD1. The CDR3 is 14 amino acids. V shed 1 base, J shed 7 bases, and the junction held 5 bases outside the gene matches. Germline V gene lookup returns CDR1 SGHTA and CDR2 FQGNSA. CDR3 coding DNA: TGTGCCAGCAGCTTAGGTGGACAGGGAGGTGGCTACACCTTC. Protein: CASSLGGQGGGYTF. Using reference TRBV7-2 and TRBJ1-2 for the parts outside the CDR3, the full variable domain is GAGVSQSPSNKVTEKGKDVELRCDPISGHTALYWYRQSLGQGLEFLIYFQGNSAPDKSGLPSDRFSAERTGGSVSTLTIQRTQQEDSAVYLCASSLGGQGGGYTFGSGTRLTVV.

Only a few counts were recorded for this clone. The CDR3 is CASRDWAHEQYF. Written as DNA, the CDR3 is TGTGCCAGCAGGGACTGGGCCCACGAGCAGTACTTC. The J gene is TRBJ2-7, the V gene TRBV6-1; maybe TRBD2 (5 bases). The V end lost 6 bases, the J end lost 5 bases, and 11 bases lay between the germline ends. This CDR3 has 12 residues. From germline, CDR1 is MNHNS and CDR2 SASEGT.

V gene TRBV6-5 combines with J gene TRBJ2-3; a possible D gene is TRBD2 (7 bases). This CDR3 is 16 amino acids long. Germline loops: CDR1 MNHEY, CDR2 SVGAGI. Trimming left V 0 bases short and J 3 bases short, with 13 bases between. CDR3 region: CASSYSGGGVTDTQYF. In nucleotides, the CDR3 is TGTGCCAGCAGTTACTCGGGCGGGGGCGTGACAGATACGCAGTATTTT.

CDR3 loop: CASSLTTSYEQYF. The CDR3 DNA is TGTGCCAGCAGCTTAACGACTAGCTACGAGCAGTACTTC. The V and J genes are TRBV7-3 and TRBJ2-7; TRBD2 might be the D (6 bases). V lost 0 bases and J 3 bases, leaving 6 bases between the germline ends. The germline CDR1 and CDR2 sequences are SGHTA and FQGTGA. CDR3 length equals 13 residues.

The chain is built from TRBV19 and TRBJ1-5, with D possibly matching TRBD1 (6 bases). Germline V lookup: CDR1 LNHDA, CDR2 SQIVND (reference sequence). Trimming took off 5 bases at V and 1 base at J, with 12 bases between the two ends. The CDR3 contains 15 residues. The CDR3 sequence: CASSVTGLSNQPQHF. The CDR3 coding sequence is TGTGCCAGTAGTGTTACAGGGTTGAGCAATCAGCCCCAGCATTTT.

The CDR3 is CAISEPGGRTDTQYF. The CDR3 coding sequence is TGTGCCATCAGTGAGCCGGGGGGTCGCACAGATACGCAGTATTTT. The chain couples TRBV10-3 to TRBJ2-3; 7 bases map to TRBD2. CDR3 size: 15 residues. Trimming took 2 bases from V and 1 from J; bases not matched to a gene: 3. The V gene's germline CDR1 is ENHRY and CDR2 SYGVKD.

The V call is TRBV30, the J call TRBJ2-7; possible D gene TRBD2, 5 bases. CDR1 is GTSNPN and CDR2 is SVGIG in the germline V gene (reference sequence). The CDR3 runs to 14 residues. V was pared by 0 bases and J by 3 bases, with 12 bases between. CDR3 sequence: CAWSVGGILYEQYF. The CDR3 coding sequence is TGTGCCTGGAGTGTTGGAGGTATCCTCTACGAGCAGTACTTC.

The rearrangement joins TRBV11-2 to TRBJ2-5, with 9 bases aligning to TRBD2. Germline-derived CDR1 and CDR2 are SGHAT and FQNNGV. Unmatched junction bases numbered 6, after V lost 1 base and J lost 3 bases. The CDR3 contains 16 residues. CDR3 in amino acids: CASSLVGAGGEETQYF. The DNA for the CDR3 is TGTGCCAGCAGCTTAGTGGGCGCGGGGGGGGAAGAGACCCAGTACTTC.

This clone was picked up many times. V gene TRBV10-2 combines with J gene TRBJ2-2, with 10 bases matching TRBD2. The germline gives CDR1 WSHSY, CDR2 SAAADI. V shed 5 bases, J shed 7 bases, and the junction held 7 bases outside the gene matches. CDR3 length equals 15 residues. The CDR3: CASSFLAGVDGELFF. The CDR3 region has the DNA TGCGCCAGCAGTTTCCTAGCGGGAGTTGACGGGGAGCTGTTTTTT.

This clone was observed once. This chain links TRBV29-1 with TRBJ2-2; TRBD1 might be the D (5 bases). Germline V gene sequence: CDR1 SQVTM, CDR2 ANQGSEA. V lost 5 bases and J lost 3, with 13 bases in between. This CDR3 region has 14 residues. The CDR3 region has the DNA TGCAGCGTTCTAACGAAAGGGGACACCGGGGAGCTGTTTTTT. It is translated as CSVLTKGDTGELFF.

This chain joins TRBV4-3 and TRBJ1-1, with D perhaps TRBD1 (5 bases). V gave up 1 base and J gave up 3 bases, with 15 bases separating them. The CDR3 spans 16 residues. Germline assignment: CDR1 LGHNA and CDR2 YSLEER. The CDR3 reads CASSQVHGGEDTEAFF. The DNA of the CDR3 is TGCGCCAGCAGCCAAGTCCACGGGGGAGAGGACACTGAAGCTTTCTTT.

V is TRBV10-3 and J is TRBJ1-1, with 10 bases that match TRBD1. The CDR3 extends over 16 amino acids. The junction had 7 bases not matched to a gene; V was cut back by 1 base and J by 5 bases. From germline, CDR1 is ENHRY and CDR2 SYGVKD. The CDR3 region is CAISEFRTGGSTEAFF. The CDR3 bases are TGTGCCATCAGTGAGTTCCGGACAGGGGGGAGTACTGAAGCTTTCTTT.